The present TCR beta chain was sequenced within a study of PD-L1 blockade in urothelial cancer. Turning to the study itself: Samples came from 3 weeks, at the second dose, and 6 weeks into treatment.

Assay: immunoSEQ multiplex PCR; the TCRdb copy retains only in-frame clones and omits some. The table shows tens of thousands of clones, with approximately 80% occurring only once. This CDR3 comprises 16 residues. Trimming shortened V by 4 bases and J by 5 bases, and 18 bases separated the two germline ends. Germline CDR1 SGHNT, CDR2 YYREEE (reference sequence). This clone was picked up one time. The sequencing used PBMCs, collected around atezolizumab (anti-PD-L1) treatment. V gene TRBV5-4 combines with J gene TRBJ2-2; weak D call: TRBD1 (6 bases). The clonotype comes from a man in his sixties with urothelial cancer. In DNA, the CDR3 is TGTGCCAGCAGCAGGGACACCCTTAGGAATACCGGGGAGCTGTTTTTT. The encoded protein is CASSRDTLRNTGELFF.